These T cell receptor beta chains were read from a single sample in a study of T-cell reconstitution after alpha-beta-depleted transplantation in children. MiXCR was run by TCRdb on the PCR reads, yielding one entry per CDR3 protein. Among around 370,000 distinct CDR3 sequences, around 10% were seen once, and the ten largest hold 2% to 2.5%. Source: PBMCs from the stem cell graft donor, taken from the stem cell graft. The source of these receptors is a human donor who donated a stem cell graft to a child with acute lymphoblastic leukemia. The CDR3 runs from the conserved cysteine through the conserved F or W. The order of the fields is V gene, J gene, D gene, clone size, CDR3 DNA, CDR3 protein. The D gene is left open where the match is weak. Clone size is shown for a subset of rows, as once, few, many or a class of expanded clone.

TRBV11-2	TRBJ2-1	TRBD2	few	TGTGCCAGCAGCCTCCGGGGGACGGGAGGAGGAAATGAGCAGTTCTTC	CASSLRGTGGGNEQFF
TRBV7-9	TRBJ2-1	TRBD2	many	TGTGCCAGCAGTTTCACTAGCGGGTCCTACAATGAGCAGTTCTTC	CASSFTSGSYNEQFF
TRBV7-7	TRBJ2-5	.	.	TGTGCTAGCAGCTTAGAATCTACGGGGCGGTACGCCCAGTACTTC	CASSLESTGRYAQYF
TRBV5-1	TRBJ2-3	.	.	TGCGCCAGCAGCTTTGGCGCGGAGACAGATACGCAGTATTTT	CASSFGAETDTQYF
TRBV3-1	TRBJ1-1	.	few	TGTGCCAGCAGCCCTATAGTGAAGGTGAACACTGAAGCTTTCTTT	CASSPIVKVNTEAFF
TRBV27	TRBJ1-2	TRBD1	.	TGTGCCAGCAGTCTACAGGGGGCCGGGCACTATGGCTACACCTTC	CASSLQGAGHYGYTF
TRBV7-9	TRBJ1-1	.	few	TGTGCCAGCAGCTTAGCCACAGGGAGGGTGGGTGAAGCTTTCTTT	CASSLATGRVGEAFF
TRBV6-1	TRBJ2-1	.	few	TGTGCCAGCAGCGCCTCGAATTACAATGAGCAGTTCTTC	CASSASNYNEQFF
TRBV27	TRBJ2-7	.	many	TGTGCCAGCAGTATCGGACAGCCCGCCAAGGATGACGAGCAGTACTTC	CASSIGQPAKDDEQYF
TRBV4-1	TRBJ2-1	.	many	TGCGCCAGCAGCCAGGCTTGGGACACCTACAATGAGCAGTTCTTC	CASSQAWDTYNEQFF
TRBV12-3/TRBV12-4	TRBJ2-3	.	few	TGTGCCAGCAGAATACTAGAGTTTGGCACAGATACGCAGTATTTT	CASRILEFGTDTQYF
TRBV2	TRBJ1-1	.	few	TGTGCCACCCGAAAGGGGGGGGCGCTCACTGAAGCTTTCTTT	CATRKGGALTEAFF
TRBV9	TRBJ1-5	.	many	TGTGCCAGCAGCGTAGGGTGGGGGGATCAGCCCCAGCATTTT	CASSVGWGDQPQHF
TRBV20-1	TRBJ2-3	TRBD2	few	TGCAGTGCGACTACTCGGACTAGCGGGACGACAGATACGCAGTATTTT	CSATTRTSGTTDTQYF
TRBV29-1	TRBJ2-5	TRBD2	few	TGCAGCGTTGAAGTAGGCCTAGCGGGAGATGCGGGGCACGAGACCCAGTACTTC	CSVEVGLAGDAGHETQYF
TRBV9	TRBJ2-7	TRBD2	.	TGTGCCAGCAGCGTAGGCCGGACTAGCGGGTTCTCCTACGAGCAGTACTTC	CASSVGRTSGFSYEQYF
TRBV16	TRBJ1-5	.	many	TGTGCCAGCAGCAACACAGGGAGTATGAAAAATCAGCCCCAGCATTTT	CASSNTGSMKNQPQHF
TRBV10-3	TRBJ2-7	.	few	TGTGCCATCAGTGACTCCAGGGTGGGGGTCTACGAGCAGTACTTC	CAISDSRVGVYEQYF
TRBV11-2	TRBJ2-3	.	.	TGTGCCAGCAGCTTCAGATTCGCGGGGGCCGGCACAGATACGCAGTATTTT	CASSFRFAGAGTDTQYF
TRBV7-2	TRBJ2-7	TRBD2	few	TGTGCCAGCAGCATCGCGGGACTAGCGGGAGGTTCCTACGAGCAGTACTTC	CASSIAGLAGGSYEQYF
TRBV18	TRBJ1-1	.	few	TGTGCCAGCTCCGGGGTTGTTGATGAAGCTTTCTTT	CASSGVVDEAFF
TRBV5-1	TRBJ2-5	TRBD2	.	TGCGCCAGCAGGCTAGCGGGAGGGCCAGAGACCCAGTACTTC	CASRLAGGPETQYF
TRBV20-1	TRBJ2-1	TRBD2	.	TGCAGTGCTAGAGATTCGGAGCGGGAGGTTGGCGATGAGCAGTCCTTC	CSARDSEREVGDEQSF
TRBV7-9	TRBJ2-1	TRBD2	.	TGTGCCAGCAGCTCGCGGTGGGGGGCTGAGCGGGAGAGCTCCTACAATGAGCAGTTCTTC	CASSSRWGAERESSYNEQFF
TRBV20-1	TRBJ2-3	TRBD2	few	TGCAGTGCTACGGGAGGGAGGGGGGCAGATACGCAGTATTTT	CSATGGRGADTQYF
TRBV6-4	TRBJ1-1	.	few	TGTGCCAGCAGTGGCGGGAAGAACACTGAAGCTTTCTTT	CASSGGKNTEAFF
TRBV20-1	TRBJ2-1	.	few	TGCAGTGCTACGGCGCGGGCCGCCTACAATGAGCAGTTCTTC	CSATARAAYNEQFF
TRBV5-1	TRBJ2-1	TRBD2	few	TGCGCCACACATGATAGCGGGGCCTACGGGGGGAATGAGCAGTTCTTC	CATHDSGAYGGNEQFF
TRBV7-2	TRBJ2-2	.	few	TGTGCCAGCAGCTTATCGGCCGGGAGCAGCACCGGGGAGCTGTTTTTT	CASSLSAGSSTGELFF
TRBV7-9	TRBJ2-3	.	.	TGTGCCAGCAGCCCCTCGGAGGCAGATACGCAGTATTTT	CASSPSEADTQYF
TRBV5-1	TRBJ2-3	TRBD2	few	TGCGCCAGCACCTCCCGTGCGGGAGGGAGCACAGATACGCAGTATTTT	CASTSRAGGSTDTQYF
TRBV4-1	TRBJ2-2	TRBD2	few	TGCGCCAGCAGCCACGGTCTAGCGGGAGGGCCTGGCACCGGGGAGCTGTTTTTT	CASSHGLAGGPGTGELFF
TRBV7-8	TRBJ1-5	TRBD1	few	TGTGCCAGCAGCCAGGGGGACAGGGTGCCCAATCAGCCCCAGCATTTT	CASSQGDRVPNQPQHF
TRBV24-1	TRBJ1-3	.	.	TGTGCCACCAGTGGTTCCGCGGCAGGGGCGTCTGGAAACACCATATATTTT	CATSGSAAGASGNTIYF
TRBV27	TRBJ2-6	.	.	TGTGCCAGCAGTTATGGCGCCCGCTCTGGGGCCAACGTCCTGACTTTC	CASSYGARSGANVLTF
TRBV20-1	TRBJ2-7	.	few	TGCAGTGCTAGAGACCCACTAGCTTCTTCCTACGAGCAGTACTTC	CSARDPLASSYEQYF
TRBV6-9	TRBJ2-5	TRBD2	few	TGTGCCAGCAGTCGCCCTGTTTGCGGGAGGGTTTCGATTGAGACCCAGTACTTC	CASSRPVCGRVSIETQYF
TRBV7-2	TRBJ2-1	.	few	TGTGCCAGCAGCGCCCAGTCTGGGGCTTATGAGCAGTTCTTC	CASSAQSGAYEQFF
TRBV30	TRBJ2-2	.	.	TGTGCCTGGGGGTACACCGGGGAGCTGTTTTTT	CAWGYTGELFF
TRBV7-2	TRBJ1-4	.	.	TGTGCCAGCAGCCTAAGCGTGGTTAATGAAAAACTGTTTTTT	CASSLSVVNEKLFF
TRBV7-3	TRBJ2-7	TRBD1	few	TGTGCCAGCAGCTTAACAGGGGGCGCCCCGAACGAGCAGTACTTC	CASSLTGGAPNEQYF
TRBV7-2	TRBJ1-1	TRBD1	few	TGTGCCAGCAGCTTCGACAGGGCGAACACTGAAGCTTTCTTT	CASSFDRANTEAFF
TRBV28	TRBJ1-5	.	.	TGTGCCAGCAGTTTCGTCGACGCGGGCAATCAGCCCCAGCATTTT	CASSFVDAGNQPQHF
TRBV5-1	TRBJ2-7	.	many	TGCGCCAGCAGCCTCGGTCCCTCGGCAGGCTACGAGCAGTACTTC	CASSLGPSAGYEQYF
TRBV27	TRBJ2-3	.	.	TGTGCCAGCAGACCTAGTTTCCCAGATACGCAGTATTTT	CASRPSFPDTQYF
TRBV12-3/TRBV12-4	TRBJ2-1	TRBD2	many	TGTGCCAGCAGCCTGACTAGCGGGAGCCAGCGTGAGCAGTTCTTC	CASSLTSGSQREQFF
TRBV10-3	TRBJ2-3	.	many	TGTGCCATCGGGGGTCTGACAGATACGCAGTATTTT	CAIGGLTDTQYF
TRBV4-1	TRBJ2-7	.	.	TGCGCCAGCAGCCAAGATCCAGCGGTCTACGAGCAGTACTTC	CASSQDPAVYEQYF
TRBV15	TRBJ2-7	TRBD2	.	TGTGCCACCAGCACGACTAGCGGGATTCACGAGCAGTACTTC	CATSTTSGIHEQYF
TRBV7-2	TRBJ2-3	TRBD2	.	TGTGCCAGCAGCTCGCGGGCAGGGACTAGCCATACGCAGTATTTT	CASSSRAGTSHTQYF
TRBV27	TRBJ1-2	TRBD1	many	TGTGCCAGCAGTGCCCTACAGGGGATGGTCTATGGCTACACCTTC	CASSALQGMVYGYTF
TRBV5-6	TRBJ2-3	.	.	TGTGCCAGCAACAGTGGCAGCACAGATACGCAGTATTTT	CASNSGSTDTQYF